The source of this T cell receptor beta chain is a study of blood T cell repertoires in COVID-19. Study background: Recovered Cohort 3 donors showed two negative PCRs, clearance, or symptom resolution.

The germline CDR1 and CDR2 sequences are SGHRS and YFSETQ. This CDR3 contains 14 residues. V lost 4 bases, J lost 0 bases, and 10 bases lay in between. The sample holds one count of this clone. The repertoire was sequenced with immunoSEQ multiplex PCR; TCRdb's copy has only in-frame clones and lacks some. The sample gives fewer than 200,000 clones, 79% of which show up once; over 15% is in the top ten. Recruitment covered 20 to 25 US areas and drew participants whose ages spanned roughly 18 to 100 years. Donors were grouped by their self-reported clinical history. The sequenced sample consisted of PBMCs or T cells enriched from blood (not recorded which). This receptor was taken from a woman between 65 and 79 years old in a cohort exposed to, infected with or recovered from COVID-19 (not recorded which). The rearrangement uses TRBV5-1 and TRBJ1-1, with no clear D. The CDR3 is CASSPDSMNTEAFF. For the CDR3, the DNA is TGCGCCAGCAGCCCGGACTCAATGAACACTGAAGCTTTCTTT.